The source of this T cell receptor beta chain is a study of blood T cells in healthy people across ages. General study results and limits: Both higher diversity and more naive CD4+ cells marked long-lived donors when set against aged donors.

V was cut by 6 bases and J by 2 bases, with 14 bases left in between. CDR1 is MDHEN, CDR2 SYDVKM, per germline. The CDR3 runs to 15 residues. A second PCR, run for 7 to 11 cycles, used a sample-barcoded 5' primer plus a J-beta primer mix. MiXCR was run by TCRdb on the 5' RACE reads, yielding one entry per CDR3 protein. The sample lists some 900,000 distinct CDR3 sequences, approximately 49% seen once, with around 15% in the top ten. Of note for this clonotype: Its antigen is not identified.

This clonotype originated in a man aged 25-40 years in good health. The source material was blood. V and J are TRBV28 and TRBJ2-1; D perhaps matches TRBD1 (8 bases). The CDR3 here is CASSRQGRAYNEQFF. The CDR3 DNA follows: TGTGCCAGCAGCCGACAGGGGAGGGCCTACAATGAGCAGTTCTTC.